One and the same sample provided the 21 T cell receptor beta chains below, sequenced in a study of blood T cell repertoires in COVID-19. The method was immunoSEQ multiplex PCR; TCRdb's version includes in-frame clones alone and lacks a portion of them. Found here are more than 300,000 clones, approximately 90% of them singletons; the top ten hold around 1.2%. Sample: PBMCs or T cells enriched from blood (not recorded which). The receptors stem from a woman between 18 and 30 years old who had recovered from COVID-19.

This chain joins TRBV19 and TRBJ1-5; D is uncertain. The germline V and J ends were trimmed by 4 bases and 0 bases, with 7 bases remaining between them. This CDR3 contains 14 residues. In germline, CDR1 is LNHDA, CDR2 SQIVND (reference sequence). DNA of the CDR3: TGTGCCAGTAGTAAGGGAGCTAGCAATCAGCCCCAGCATTTT. Translation: CASSKGASNQPQHF. Full variable domain (remainder filled in from reference TRBV19 and TRBJ1-5): DGGITQSPKYLFRKEGQNVTLSCEQNLNHDAMYWYRQDPGQGLRLIYYSQIVNDFQKGDIAEGYSVSREKKESFPLTVTSAQKNPTAFYLCASSKGASNQPQHFGDGTRLSIL.

The genes are TRBV4-3 and TRBJ2-2, with a tentative D call TRBD1 (5 bases). V was clipped by 0 bases and J by 2 bases, with 19 bases between them. The CDR3 is made up of 19 amino acids. Germline-derived CDR1 and CDR2 are LGHNA and YSLEER. CDR3 nucleotide sequence: TGCGCCAGCAGCCAAGATCTAATCCAGGGTCAGGGAAACACCGGGGAGCTGTTTTTT. It translates to CASSQDLIQGQGNTGELFF.

The V call is TRBV7-2, the J call TRBJ1-6; D call uncertain. V was pared by 5 bases and J by 6 bases, with 5 bases between. The CDR3 has 12 amino acids. Germline V gene lookup returns CDR1 SGHTA and CDR2 FQGNSA. The CDR3 spells CASSRPNSPLHF. The CDR3 nucleotides read TGTGCCAGCAGCCGTCCTAATTCACCCCTCCACTTT.

The chain couples TRBV5-1 to TRBJ1-3; D perhaps matches TRBD1 (6 bases). This CDR3 spans 17 amino acids. Germline CDR1 SGHRS, CDR2 YFSETQ. Deletions cut 0 bases from V and 3 bases from J, with 16 bases between. The CDR3 region has the DNA TGCGCCAGCAGCTTGGGTCCTACCGGGACACGTGGAAACACCATATATTTT. Translated: CASSLGPTGTRGNTIYF.

The chain combines TRBV18 with TRBJ2-7, with 9 positions matching TRBD1. V dropped 3 bases and J dropped 6; count of bases not matched to a gene: 6. CDR3 size: 14 residues. Germline values: CDR1 KGHSH, CDR2 LQKENI. This chain's CDR3 is CASSPGQGFFEQYF. DNA for the CDR3: TGTGCCAGCTCACCGGGACAGGGTTTCTTCGAGCAGTACTTC.

The chain uses TRBV7-9 and TRBJ1-4, with 8 bases that match TRBD1. CDR3 length equals 15 residues. Trimming removed 3 bases from V and 10 bases from J; junction bases left unmatched: 10. Germline V gene lookup returns CDR1 SEHNR and CDR2 FQNEAQ (reference sequence). This CDR3 is CASSFGQGLMTKLFF. The DNA of the CDR3 is TGTGCCAGCAGCTTCGGACAGGGACTAATGACAAAACTGTTTTTT.

About this clone: A read error may produce the germline difference seen at one junction end. J is TRBJ1-1 and V is TRBV5-1; a possible D gene is TRBD1 (5 bases). The germline V gene has CDR1 SGHRS and CDR2 YFSETQ. The CDR3 loop spans 13 amino acids. CDR3 DNA sequence: TGCGCCAGCATTCTACAGGTGAACGCTGAAGCTTTCTTT. Protein sequence: CASILQVNAEAFF.

This clone appeared a few times. The chain joins TRBV11-2 to TRBJ2-7; 10 bases line up with TRBD2. CDR3 length equals 14 residues. Looked up from germline, CDR1 is SGHAT and CDR2 is FQNNGV. Trimming took 5 bases from V and 4 from J; bases not matched to a gene: 5. The CDR3 DNA is TGTGCCAGCAGCCAAGCGGGGGGGCTTTACGAGCAGTACTTC. This translates into CASSQAGGLYEQYF.

The chain couples TRBV27 to TRBJ2-7, with a tentative D call TRBD2 (6 bases). This CDR3 is 14 amino acids long. Germline loops: CDR1 MNHEY, CDR2 SMNVEV (reference sequence). V lost 7 bases and J 9 bases, leaving 22 bases between the germline ends. CDR3 in amino acids: CASTSAGRKALQYF. The CDR3 DNA reads TGTGCCAGCACCTCTGCGGGGAGGAAGGCATTGCAGTACTTC.

The genes are TRBV5-1 and TRBJ1-1; TRBD1 agrees at 10 bases. The CDR3 extends over 15 amino acids. Per germline, CDR1 SGHRS and CDR2 YFSETQ. Trimming at V came to 4 bases and at J to 4 bases, leaving 7 bases not matched to a gene. CDR3 nucleotides: TGCGCCAGCAGCGGGACAGGGGTTGCTGGCACTGAAGCTTTCTTT. The encoded protein is CASSGTGVAGTEAFF.

CDR3 residues: CASSQTGIREKLFF. The CDR3 DNA follows: TGTGCCAGCAGCCAGACAGGGATACGGGAAAAACTGTTTTTT. The chain uses TRBV6-2 or TRBV6-3 and TRBJ1-4; TRBD1 agrees at 7 bases. V was pared by 6 bases and J by 8 bases, with 9 bases of the junction left unmatched. Germline V CDR1 and CDR2: MNHEY, SVGEGT. The CDR3 consists of 14 residues.

The chain has TRBV7-6 and TRBJ1-3; the match to TRBD1 covers 8 bases. In germline, CDR1 is SGHVS, CDR2 FNYEAQ. V gave up 5 bases and J gave up 2 bases; unmatched junction bases: 11. This CDR3 is built from 17 residues. This chain's CDR3 is CASSPRGPLTPGNTIYF. In DNA form, the CDR3 reads TGTGCCAGCAGCCCCAGGGGGCCTTTAACCCCTGGAAACACCATATATTTT.

The V gene is TRBV18, the J gene TRBJ1-4, with 8 nucleotides matching TRBD1. There are 15 residues in the CDR3. V gave up 0 bases and J gave up 8 bases; unmatched junction bases: 5. The germline CDR1 and CDR2 sequences are KGHSH and LQKENI. CDR3 region: CASSPPGTGREKLFF. CDR3 nucleotide sequence: TGTGCCAGCTCACCACCCGGGACAGGCCGGGAAAAACTGTTTTTT.

The chain combines TRBV5-6 with TRBJ2-7; the D is unclear. Trimming cost V 2 bases and J 0 bases, with 9 bases left between them. CDR1 and CDR2 from the germline V gene are SGHDT and YYEEEE. CDR3 length: 14 residues. The CDR3 is CASSFSQVSYEQYF. The CDR3 DNA reads TGTGCCAGCAGCTTTAGTCAGGTCTCCTACGAGCAGTACTTC.

This chain links TRBV7-2 with TRBJ2-1, with 7 bases fitting TRBD2. The length of the CDR3 is 14 residues. CDR1 and CDR2 from the germline V gene are SGHTA and FQGNSA. V lost 5 bases and J lost 6; bases outside the gene matches: 7. CDR3 amino acids: CASSLRTSRNEQFF. The CDR3 DNA reads as TGTGCCAGCAGCCTACGGACTAGTCGCAATGAGCAGTTCTTC. The whole variable domain, filled in from reference TRBV7-2 and TRBJ2-1, reads GAGVSQSPSNKVTEKGKDVELRCDPISGHTALYWYRQSLGQGLEFLIYFQGNSAPDKSGLPSDRFSAERTGGSVSTLTIQRTQQEDSAVYLCASSLRTSRNEQFFGPGTRLTVL.

J is TRBJ1-4 and V is TRBV28; a possible D gene is TRBD1 (5 bases). The CDR3 runs 15 residues. V was pared by 7 bases and J by 3 bases, with 15 bases between. The germline CDR1 and CDR2 sequences are MDHEN and SYDVKM. The CDR3: CASTNGAAPNEKLFF. CDR3 DNA sequence: TGTGCCAGCACCAATGGGGCTGCGCCTAATGAAAAACTGTTTTTT.

This rearrangement joins TRBV7-6 to TRBJ1-5, with D uncertain. This CDR3 is 14 amino acids long. The germline V and J ends were trimmed by 1 base and 4 bases, with 8 bases remaining between them. CDR1 SGHVS and CDR2 FNYEAQ come from the germline V gene. CDR3 loop: CASSLGGFNQPQHF. The CDR3 DNA reads as TGTGCCAGCAGCTTAGGAGGATTTAATCAGCCCCAGCATTTT.

The chain recombines TRBV19 with TRBJ1-5; unclear D gene. The CDR3 has 15 amino acids. V shed 1 base and J shed 2 bases, with 9 bases lying between them. Germline loops: CDR1 LNHDA, CDR2 SQIVND (reference sequence). Here the CDR3 DNA reads TGTGCCAGTAGTATAGGGAGCCATGGCAATCAGCCCCAGCATTTT. Its translation is CASSIGSHGNQPQHF.

This clone was counted a few times. CDR3 protein: CASGLLPGTDSSPLHF. CDR3 DNA: TGTGCTAGTGGTTTGCTACCTGGGACAGATTCTTCACCCCTCCACTTT. The chain joins TRBV12-5 to TRBJ1-6; 7 bases map to TRBD1. The junction had 10 bases not matched to a gene; V was cut back by 2 bases and J by 9 bases. Germline V gene sequence: CDR1 LGHNT, CDR2 FRNRAP. The CDR3 length is 16 residues.

V usage is TRBV5-5 and J usage is TRBJ2-7; D not resolved. Germline V gives CDR1 SGHKS, CDR2 YYEKEE (reference sequence). The CDR3 spans 15 residues. Trimming cost V 2 bases and J 5 bases, with 17 bases left between them. For the CDR3, the DNA is TGTGCCAGCAGCTTAGGAGTTTTAGGTTCCGACGAGCAGTACTTC. This gives the protein CASSLGVLGSDEQYF.

V usage is TRBV5-1 and J usage is TRBJ2-3; TRBD2 aligns across 7 bases. J lost 2 bases, V lost 4 bases, and 7 bases had no gene match. The CDR3 has 15 amino acids. Germline values: CDR1 SGHRS, CDR2 YFSETQ. DNA for the CDR3: TGCGCCAGCAGCCAAGGGAGGGATTACACAGATACGCAGTATTTT. It yields the protein CASSQGRDYTDTQYF.